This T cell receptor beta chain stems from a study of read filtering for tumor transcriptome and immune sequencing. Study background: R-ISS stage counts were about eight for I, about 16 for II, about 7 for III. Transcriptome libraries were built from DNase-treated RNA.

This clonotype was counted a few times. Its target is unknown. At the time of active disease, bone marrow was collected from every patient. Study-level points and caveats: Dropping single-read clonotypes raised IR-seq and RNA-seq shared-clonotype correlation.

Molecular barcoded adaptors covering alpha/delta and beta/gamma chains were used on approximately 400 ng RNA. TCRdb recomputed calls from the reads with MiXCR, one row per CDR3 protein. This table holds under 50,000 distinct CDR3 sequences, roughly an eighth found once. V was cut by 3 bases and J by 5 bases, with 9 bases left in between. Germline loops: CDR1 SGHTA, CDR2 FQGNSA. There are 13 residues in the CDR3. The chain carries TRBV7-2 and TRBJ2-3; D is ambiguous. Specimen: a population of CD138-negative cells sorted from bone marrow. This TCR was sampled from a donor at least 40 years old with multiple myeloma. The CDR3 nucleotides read TGTGCCAGCAGCTTTGCTTTCGGAGATACGCAGTATTTT. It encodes CASSFAFGDTQYF.